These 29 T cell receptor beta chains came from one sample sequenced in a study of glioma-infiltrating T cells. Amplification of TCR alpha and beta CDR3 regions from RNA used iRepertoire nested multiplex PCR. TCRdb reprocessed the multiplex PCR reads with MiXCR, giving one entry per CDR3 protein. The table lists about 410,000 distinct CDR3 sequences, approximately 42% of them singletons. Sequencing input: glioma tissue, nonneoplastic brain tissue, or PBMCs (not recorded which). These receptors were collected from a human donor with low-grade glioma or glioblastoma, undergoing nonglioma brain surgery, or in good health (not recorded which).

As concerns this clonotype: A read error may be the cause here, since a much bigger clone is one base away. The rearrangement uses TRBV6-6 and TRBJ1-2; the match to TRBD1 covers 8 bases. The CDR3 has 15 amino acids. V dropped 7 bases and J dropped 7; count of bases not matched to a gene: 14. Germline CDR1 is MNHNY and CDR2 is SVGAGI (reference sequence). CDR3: CASTTTDRVVRGYTF. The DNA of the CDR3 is TGTGCCAGCACCACAACGGACAGGGTGGTCCGTGGCTACACCTTC.

The CDR3 loop is CASSYHRQNTGELFF. The DNA for the CDR3 is TGTGCCAGCAGTTACCACCGACAAAACACCGGGGAGCTGTTTTTT. The V gene is TRBV6-2 or TRBV6-3, the J gene TRBJ2-2; D unclear. V was trimmed by 2 bases and J by 2 bases, leaving 9 bases between them. CDR1 is MNHEY and CDR2 is SVGEGT in the germline V gene. This CDR3 has 15 amino acids.

Written as DNA, the CDR3 is TGTGCCAGCAAAACGGGGGGCTCTTTCTACAATGAGCAGTTCTTC. It yields the protein CASKTGGSFYNEQFF. J is TRBJ2-1 and V is TRBV6-1, with D possibly being TRBD2 (7 bases). Deletions cut 7 bases from V and 3 bases from J, with 16 bases between. Germline loops: CDR1 MNHNS, CDR2 SASEGT. The CDR3 runs 15 residues.

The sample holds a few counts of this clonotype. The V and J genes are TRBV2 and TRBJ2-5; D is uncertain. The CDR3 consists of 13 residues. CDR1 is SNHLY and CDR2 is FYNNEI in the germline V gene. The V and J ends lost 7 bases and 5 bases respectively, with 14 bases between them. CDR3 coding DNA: TGTGCCAGCATCGCCCGACTGATGGAGACCCAGTACTTC. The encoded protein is CASIARLMETQYF.

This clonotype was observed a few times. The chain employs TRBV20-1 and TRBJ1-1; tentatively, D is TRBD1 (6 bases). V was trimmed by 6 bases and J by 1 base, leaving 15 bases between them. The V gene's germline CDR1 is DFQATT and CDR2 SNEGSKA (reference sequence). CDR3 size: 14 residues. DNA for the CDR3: TGCAGTGCCGTGGGGGGGCTCGGGAACACTGAAGCTTTCTTT. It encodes CSAVGGLGNTEAFF.

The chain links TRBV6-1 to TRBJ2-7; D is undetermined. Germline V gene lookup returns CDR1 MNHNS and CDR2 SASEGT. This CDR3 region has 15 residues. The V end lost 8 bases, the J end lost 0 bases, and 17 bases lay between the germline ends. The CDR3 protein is CASSRATASSYEQYF. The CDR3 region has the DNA TGTGCCAGCTCCCGAGCAACGGCAAGCTCCTACGAGCAGTACTTC.

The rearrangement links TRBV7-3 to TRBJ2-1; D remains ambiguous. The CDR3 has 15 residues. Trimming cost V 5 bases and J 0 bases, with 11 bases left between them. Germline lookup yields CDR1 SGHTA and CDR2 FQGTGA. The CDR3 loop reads CASSPKQSSYNEQFF. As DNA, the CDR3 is TGTGCCAGCAGCCCCAAACAAAGCTCCTACAATGAGCAGTTCTTC. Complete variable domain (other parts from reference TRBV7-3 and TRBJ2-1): GAGVSQTPSNKVTEKGKYVELRCDPISGHTALYWYRQSLGQGPEFLIYFQGTGAADDSGLPNDRFFAVRPEGSVSTLKIQRTERGDSAVYLCASSPKQSSYNEQFFGPGTRLTVL.

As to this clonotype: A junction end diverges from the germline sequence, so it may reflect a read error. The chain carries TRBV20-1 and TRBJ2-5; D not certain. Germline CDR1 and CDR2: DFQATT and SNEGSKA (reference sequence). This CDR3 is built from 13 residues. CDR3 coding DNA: TGCAGTGCTCGTTTACCTCCGATAGAGACCCAGTGCTTC. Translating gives CSARLPPIETQCF.

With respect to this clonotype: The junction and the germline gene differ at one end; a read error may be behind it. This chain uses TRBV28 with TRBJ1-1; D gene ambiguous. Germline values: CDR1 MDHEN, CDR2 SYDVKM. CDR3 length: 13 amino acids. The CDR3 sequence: CAIMGWVNTEALF. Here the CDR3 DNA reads TGTGCCATCATGGGCTGGGTGAACACTGAAGCTCTCTTT.

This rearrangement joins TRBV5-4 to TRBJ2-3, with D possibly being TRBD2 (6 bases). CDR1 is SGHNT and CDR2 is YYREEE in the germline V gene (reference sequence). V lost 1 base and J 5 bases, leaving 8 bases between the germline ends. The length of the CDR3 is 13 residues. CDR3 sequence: CASSLSGVDTQYF. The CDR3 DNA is TGTGCCAGCAGCTTGTCGGGAGTAGATACGCAGTATTTT.

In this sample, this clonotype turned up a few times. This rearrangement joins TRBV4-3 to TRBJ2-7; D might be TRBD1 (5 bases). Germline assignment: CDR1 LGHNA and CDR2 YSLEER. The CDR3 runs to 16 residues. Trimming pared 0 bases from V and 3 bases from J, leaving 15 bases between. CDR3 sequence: CASSQDWSGISYEQYF. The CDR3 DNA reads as TGCGCCAGCAGCCAAGATTGGTCAGGGATAAGCTACGAGCAGTACTTC.

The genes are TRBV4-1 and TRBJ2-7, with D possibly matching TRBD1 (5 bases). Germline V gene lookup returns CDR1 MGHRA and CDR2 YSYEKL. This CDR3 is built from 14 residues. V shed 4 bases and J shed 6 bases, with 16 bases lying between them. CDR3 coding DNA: TGCGCCAGCAGCCGCCGCCCAGGGATTGGCGAGCAGTACTTC. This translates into CASSRRPGIGEQYF.

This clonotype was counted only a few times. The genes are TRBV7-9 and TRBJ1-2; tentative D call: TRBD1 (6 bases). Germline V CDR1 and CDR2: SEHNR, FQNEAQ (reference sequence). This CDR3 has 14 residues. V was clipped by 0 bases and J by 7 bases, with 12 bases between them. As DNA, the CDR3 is TGTGCCAGCAGCTTAGCGTCCGGGGGCGGTGGCTACACCTTC. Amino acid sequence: CASSLASGGGGYTF.

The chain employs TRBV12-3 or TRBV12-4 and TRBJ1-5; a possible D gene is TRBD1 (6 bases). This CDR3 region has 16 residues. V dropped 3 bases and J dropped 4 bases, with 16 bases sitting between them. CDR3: CASSFDSGQTNQPQHF. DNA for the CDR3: TGTGCCAGCAGTTTTGACTCTGGACAGACTAATCAGCCCCAGCATTTT.

In DNA form, the CDR3 reads TGTGCCAGCAGCTTAGAGGGCGGGAGCCCCTACGAGCAGTACTTC. Encoded protein: CASSLEGGSPYEQYF. The genes are TRBV7-3 and TRBJ2-7; TRBD2 matches at 7 bases. In germline, CDR1 is SGHTA, CDR2 FQGTGA. With V trimmed by 2 bases and J by 2 bases, 6 bases remained unmatched. This CDR3 has 15 amino acids.

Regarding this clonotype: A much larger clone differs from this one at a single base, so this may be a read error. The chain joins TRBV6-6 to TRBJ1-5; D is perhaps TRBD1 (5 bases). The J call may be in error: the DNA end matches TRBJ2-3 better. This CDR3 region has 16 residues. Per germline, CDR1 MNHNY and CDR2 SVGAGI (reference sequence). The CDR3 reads CASSSKQMGHNQPQYF. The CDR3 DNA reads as TGTGCCAGCAGTTCGAAACAGATGGGGCACAATCAGCCCCAGTATTTT.

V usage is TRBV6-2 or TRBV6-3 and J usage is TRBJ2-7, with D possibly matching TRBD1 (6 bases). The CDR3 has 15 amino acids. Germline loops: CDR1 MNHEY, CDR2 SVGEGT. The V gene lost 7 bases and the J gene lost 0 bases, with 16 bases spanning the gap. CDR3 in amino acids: CASTFKDSNSYEQYF. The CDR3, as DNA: TGTGCCAGCACCTTCAAGGACAGCAACTCCTACGAGCAGTACTTC.

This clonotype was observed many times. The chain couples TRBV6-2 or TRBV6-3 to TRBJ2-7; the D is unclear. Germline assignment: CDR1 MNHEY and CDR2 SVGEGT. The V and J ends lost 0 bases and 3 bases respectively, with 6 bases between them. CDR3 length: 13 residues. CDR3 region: CASSYSTGYEQYF. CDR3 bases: TGTGCCAGCAGTTACTCGACTGGCTACGAGCAGTACTTC.

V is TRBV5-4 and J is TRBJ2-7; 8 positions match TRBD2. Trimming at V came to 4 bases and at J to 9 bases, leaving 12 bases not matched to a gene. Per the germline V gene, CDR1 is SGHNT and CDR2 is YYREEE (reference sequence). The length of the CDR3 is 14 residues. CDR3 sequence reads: CASSLRGGGLGQYF. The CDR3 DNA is TGTGCCAGCAGCCTCCGGGGGGGGGGGCTGGGGCAGTACTTC.

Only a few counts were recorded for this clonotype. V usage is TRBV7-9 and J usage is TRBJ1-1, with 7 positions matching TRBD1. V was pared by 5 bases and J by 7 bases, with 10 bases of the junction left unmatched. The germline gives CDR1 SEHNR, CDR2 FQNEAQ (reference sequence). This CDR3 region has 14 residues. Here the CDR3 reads CASSRAGTESEAFF. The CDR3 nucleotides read TGTGCCAGCAGCCGAGCCGGGACAGAGAGTGAAGCTTTCTTT.

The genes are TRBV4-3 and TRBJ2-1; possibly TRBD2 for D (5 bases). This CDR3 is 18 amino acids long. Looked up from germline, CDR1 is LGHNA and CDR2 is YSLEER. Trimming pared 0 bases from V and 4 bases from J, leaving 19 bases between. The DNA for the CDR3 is TGCGCCAGCAGCCAAGAATTCGAAGCGGTAGGTTCTTACAATGAGCAGTTCTTC. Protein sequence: CASSQEFEAVGSYNEQFF.

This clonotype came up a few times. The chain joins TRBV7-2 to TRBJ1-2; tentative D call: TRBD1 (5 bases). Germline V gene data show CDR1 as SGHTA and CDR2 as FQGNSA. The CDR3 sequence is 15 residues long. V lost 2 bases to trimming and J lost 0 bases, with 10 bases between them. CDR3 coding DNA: TGTGCCAGCAGCTTACGGGGGGAAGCTAACTATGGCTACACCTTC. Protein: CASSLRGEANYGYTF. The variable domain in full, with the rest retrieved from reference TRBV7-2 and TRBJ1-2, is GAGVSQSPSNKVTEKGKDVELRCDPISGHTALYWYRQSLGQGLEFLIYFQGNSAPDKSGLPSDRFSAERTGGSVSTLTIQRTQQEDSAVYLCASSLRGEANYGYTFGSGTRLTVV.

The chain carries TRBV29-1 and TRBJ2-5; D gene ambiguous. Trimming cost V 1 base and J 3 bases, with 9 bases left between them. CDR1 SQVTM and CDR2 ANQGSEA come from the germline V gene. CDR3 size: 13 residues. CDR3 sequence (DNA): TGCAGCGTTGAAGTGGGCAGAAAAGAGACCCAGTACTTC. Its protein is CSVEVGRKETQYF. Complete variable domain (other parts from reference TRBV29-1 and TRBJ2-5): SAVISQKPSRDICQRGTSLTIQCQVDSQVTMMFWYRQQPGQSLTLIATANQGSEATYESGFVIDKFPISRPNLTFSTLTVSNMSPEDSSIYLCSVEVGRKETQYFGPGTRLLVL.

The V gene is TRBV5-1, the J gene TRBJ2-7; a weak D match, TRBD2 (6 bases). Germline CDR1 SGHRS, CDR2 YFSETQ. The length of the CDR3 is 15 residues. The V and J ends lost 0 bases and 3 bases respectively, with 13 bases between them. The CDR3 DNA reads TGCGCCAGCAGCTTGGAACCGGGAGCGTACTACGAGCAGTACTTC. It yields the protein CASSLEPGAYYEQYF.

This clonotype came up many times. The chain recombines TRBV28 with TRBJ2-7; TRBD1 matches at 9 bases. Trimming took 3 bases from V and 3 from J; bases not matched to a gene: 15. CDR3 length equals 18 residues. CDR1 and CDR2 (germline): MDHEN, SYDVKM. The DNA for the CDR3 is TGTGCCAGCAGTTTCGGTACCCTAGGACAGGGGACCCTCTACGAGCAGTACTTC. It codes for CASSFGTLGQGTLYEQYF. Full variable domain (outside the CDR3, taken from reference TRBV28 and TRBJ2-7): DVKVTQSSRYLVKRTGEKVFLECVQDMDHENMFWYRQDPGLGLRLIYFSYDVKMKEKGDIPEGYSVSREKKERFSLILESASTNQTSMYLCASSFGTLGQGTLYEQYFGPGTRLTVT.

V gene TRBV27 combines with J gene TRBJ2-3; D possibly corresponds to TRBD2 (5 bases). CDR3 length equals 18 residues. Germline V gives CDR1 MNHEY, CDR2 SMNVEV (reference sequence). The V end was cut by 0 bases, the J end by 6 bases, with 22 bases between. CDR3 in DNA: TGTGCCAGCAGTTTATCTCCGACCGGGATGAGGGCCATGGATACGCAGTATTTT. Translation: CASSLSPTGMRAMDTQYF.

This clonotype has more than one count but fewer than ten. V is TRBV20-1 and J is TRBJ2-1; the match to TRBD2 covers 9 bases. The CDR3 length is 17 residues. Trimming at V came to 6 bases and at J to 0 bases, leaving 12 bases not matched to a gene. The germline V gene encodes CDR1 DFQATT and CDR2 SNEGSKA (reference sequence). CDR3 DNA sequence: TGCAGTGCCTATAATTTTAGAGCGGGAGGCTCCTACAATGAGCAGTTCTTC. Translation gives CSAYNFRAGGSYNEQFF.

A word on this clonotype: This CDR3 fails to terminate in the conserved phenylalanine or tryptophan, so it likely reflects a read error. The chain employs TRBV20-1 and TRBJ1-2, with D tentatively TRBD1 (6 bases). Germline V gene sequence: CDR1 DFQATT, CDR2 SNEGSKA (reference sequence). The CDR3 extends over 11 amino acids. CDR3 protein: CLGGFNYGYTS. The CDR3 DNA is TGCTTGGGGGGCTTTAACTATGGCTACACCTCC.

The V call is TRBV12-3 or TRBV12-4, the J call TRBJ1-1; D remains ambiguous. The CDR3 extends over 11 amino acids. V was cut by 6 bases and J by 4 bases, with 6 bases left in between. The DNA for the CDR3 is TGTGCCAGCAGGGACGGCACTGAAGCTTTCTTT. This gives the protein CASRDGTEAFF.